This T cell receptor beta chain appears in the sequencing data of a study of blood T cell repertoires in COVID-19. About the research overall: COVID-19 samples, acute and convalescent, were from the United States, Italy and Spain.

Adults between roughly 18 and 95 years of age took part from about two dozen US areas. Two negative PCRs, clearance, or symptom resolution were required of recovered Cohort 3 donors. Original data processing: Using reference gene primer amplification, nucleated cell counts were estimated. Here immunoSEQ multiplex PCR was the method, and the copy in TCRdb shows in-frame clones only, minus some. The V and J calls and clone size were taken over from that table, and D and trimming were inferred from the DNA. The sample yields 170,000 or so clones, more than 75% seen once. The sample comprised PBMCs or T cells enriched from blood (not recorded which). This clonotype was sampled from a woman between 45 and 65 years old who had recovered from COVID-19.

The DNA of the CDR3 is TGCGCCAGCAGCCAAGGTTCATCTCGGCGGGAGAGGGAGACCCAGTACTTC. It codes for CASSQGSSRRERETQYF. The V and J genes are TRBV4-3 and TRBJ2-5, with 7 bases that match TRBD2. CDR1 and CDR2 from the germline V gene are LGHNA and YSLEER. The CDR3 is 17 amino acids. V was clipped by 1 base and J by 5 bases; unmatched bases: 13.